This note documents a single T cell receptor beta chain sequence. What it binds is not known. This sample was included in a study of cytomegalovirus exposure and HLA in healthy donors. The PCR employed 60 Vbeta primers together with 13 Jbeta primers. Sequencing used immunoSEQ multiplex PCR; TCRdb keeps in-frame clones, though not all of them. The sample shows 150,000 to 250,000 clones, around 79% of them seen only once. Findings and limits, study-wide: Common viral pathogens were later found to be apparently linked to several of the most significant clusters. The listing of about 150 TCR beta chains classed them as cytomegalovirus-associated.

All the people who gave samples were healthy bone marrow donors. In nominal health when sampled, donors likely had unrecorded immune exposures nonetheless. The sample taken for sequencing was PBMCs. The sequence came from a woman in her 30s in good health and CMV-seropositive.

The CDR3 is CASSPGTGGNEQFF. The CDR3 DNA reads as TGTGCCAGCAGCCCCGGGACAGGGGGCAATGAGCAGTTCTTC. The V call is TRBV6-5, the J call TRBJ2-1; the match to TRBD1 covers 11 bases. Trimming removed 6 bases from V and 6 bases from J; junction bases left unmatched: 4. Germline CDR1 reads MNHEY; CDR2 reads SVGAGI. The CDR3 runs 14 residues.